The text below deals with one TCR beta chain. This receptor's antigen is unknown. Base qualities are not recorded, but no much larger clone differs from it by a single base. To demonstrate the VDJtools post-analysis software, the study profiled TCR beta repertoires from the peripheral blood of about a dozen young patients with multiple sclerosis. The multiple sclerosis patients were children and adolescents between roughly 6 and 15 years of age. These data originate in a study of post-analysis software for immune sequencing data (dated by TCRdb to between 2014 and 2016). With respect to the entire study: Disease courses on record covered relapsing-remitting, secondary progressive and progressive-relapsing multiple sclerosis, though some patients had no subtype annotation. The patient repertoires were set against under 13 previously published healthy control repertoires from donors whose ages ranged from roughly 6 to 25 years. A subset of samples was prepared in parallel using single-end sample barcoding, then pooled and co-amplified after Illumina adapter ligation. Here is what the overall study found, with its caveats: When samples were clustered directly using the F measure, samples prepared in the same batch co-clustered strongly, which prompted a batch-effect correction. Multiple sclerosis patients had significantly lower normalized Chao1 diversity than controls, a result that suggests substantial peripheral T-cell clonal expansion. The control group was slightly older than the multiple sclerosis patient group.

Preparation of the library involved PCR. The sequencer was an Illumina HiSeq 2500. To reduce PCR and sequencing biases, unique molecular identifiers were incorporated into the TCR beta cDNA libraries. Every 1 to 10 million input T cells yielded approximately 500,000 cDNA molecules, meaning each molecule approximated one T cell. The patient libraries were prepared and sequenced with the same protocol used for the earlier healthy control dataset. Samples belonging to the same batch were prepared together, multiplexed and sequenced on a shared HiSeq lane. In the authors' own workflow: Raw barcoded reads were processed with MIGEC, discarding single-read molecular identifier groups before consensus assembly and CDR3 extraction. VDJtools was used for post-analysis of the clonotype tables, with diversity normalized by down-sampling every dataset to the smallest sample size. Repertoire overlap clustering matched CDR3 amino acid but not nucleotide sequences to correct batch-related cross-sample contamination. TCRdb applied fastp at Q25 and MiXCR to the public reads, then kept only in-frame beta chains. Every distinct CDR3 protein forms one entry, paired with its most common genes and DNA. TCRdb's processing, not the authors', yielded these V and J calls. The sample table holds a few hundred thousand distinct CDR3 sequences, of which about 39% were seen once. 6% to 9% of the sample lies in the top ten.

The sample comprised blood. The sequence derives from a girl aged 2 to 10 with multiple sclerosis.

The CDR3 is CASSDIRGGVNEQFF. The bases read TGCGCCAGCAGTGACATTCGGGGGGGCGTGAATGAGCAGTTCTTC. The chain is assembled from TRBV10-1 and TRBJ2-1, and TRBD2 matches 8 of the central bases. CDR1 and CDR2 were assigned from the germline V gene (reference sequence) as WNHNN and SYGVQD. The junction shows trimming of 3 bases on V and 7 bases on J, and the gene matches do not reach 8 bases of it. The CDR3, cysteine through phenylalanine, is 15 amino acids long. Only the CDR3 part of the read is kept: 45 bases, read in frame from the first base.